This TCR beta chain was identified during a study of CD4 and CD8 cells across lung adenocarcinoma regions. Each CDR3 protein gets one entry after TCRdb re-called the PCR reads with MiXCR. Of 9,500 to 15,000 distinct CDR3 sequences listed, more than 45% were seen once; the top ten hold approximately 26%. The V gene's germline CDR1 is MNHNS and CDR2 SASEGT. CDR3 length: 14 residues. The source of this sequence is a female donor with lung adenocarcinoma. The CD4 and CD8 labels of this study may be unreliable. V and J are TRBV6-1 and TRBJ2-1; D unclear. The DNA matches TRBJ2-7 better at its end, which makes the J call doubtful. Sequencing was performed on CD8+ T cells from the margin of a lung tumor. In DNA, the CDR3 is TGTGCCAGCAGTGAAGCGCATGGCAGATACGAGCAGTACTTC. Encoded protein: CASSEAHGRYEQYF.